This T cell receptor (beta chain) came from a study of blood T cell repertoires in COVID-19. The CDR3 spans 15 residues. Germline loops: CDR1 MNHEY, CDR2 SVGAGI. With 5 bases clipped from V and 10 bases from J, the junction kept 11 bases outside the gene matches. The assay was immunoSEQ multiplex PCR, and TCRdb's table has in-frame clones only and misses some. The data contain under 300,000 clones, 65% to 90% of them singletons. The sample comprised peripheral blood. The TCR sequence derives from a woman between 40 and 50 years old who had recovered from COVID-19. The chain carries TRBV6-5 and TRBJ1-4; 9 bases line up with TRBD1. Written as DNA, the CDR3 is TGTGCCAGCAGTCTGACCGGGACAGGGACTTCAAAACTGTTTTTT. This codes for CASSLTGTGTSKLFF.